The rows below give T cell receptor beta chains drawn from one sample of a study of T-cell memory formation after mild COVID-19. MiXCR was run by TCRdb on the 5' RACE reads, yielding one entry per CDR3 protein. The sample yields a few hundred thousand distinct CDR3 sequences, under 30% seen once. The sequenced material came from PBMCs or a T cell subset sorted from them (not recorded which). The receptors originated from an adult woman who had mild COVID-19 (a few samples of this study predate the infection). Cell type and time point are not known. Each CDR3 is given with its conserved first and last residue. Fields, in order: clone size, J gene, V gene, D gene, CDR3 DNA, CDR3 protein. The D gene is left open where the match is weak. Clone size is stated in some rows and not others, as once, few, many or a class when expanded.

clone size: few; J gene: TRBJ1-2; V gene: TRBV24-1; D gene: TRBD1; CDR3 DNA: TGTGCCACCAGTGATTTAAGACAGGGTGGCTACACCTTC; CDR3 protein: CATSDLRQGGYTF
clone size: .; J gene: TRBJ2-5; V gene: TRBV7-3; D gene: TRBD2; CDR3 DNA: TGTGCCAGCAGCCCTACCGGGACTACTAACCAAGAGACCCAGTACTTC; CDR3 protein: CASSPTGTTNQETQYF
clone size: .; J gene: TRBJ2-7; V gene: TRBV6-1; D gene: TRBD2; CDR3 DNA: TGTGCCAGCAGGGATCATGGGACTAGCGTGGGCGAGCAGTACTTC; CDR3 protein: CASRDHGTSVGEQYF
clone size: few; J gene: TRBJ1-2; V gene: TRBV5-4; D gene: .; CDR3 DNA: TGTGCCAGCAGCTTGCGGGGGAACTATGGCTACACCTTC; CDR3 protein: CASSLRGNYGYTF
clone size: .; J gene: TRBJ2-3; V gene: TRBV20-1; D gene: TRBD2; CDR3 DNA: TGCAGTGCTAGAGATGGCGGGGGGGCGACAGATACGCAGTATTTT; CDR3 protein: CSARDGGGATDTQYF
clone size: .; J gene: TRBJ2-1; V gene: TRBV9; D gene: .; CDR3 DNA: TGTGCCAGCAGCCCTTGGTCAGGGTTTACGAATGAGCAGTTCTTC; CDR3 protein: CASSPWSGFTNEQFF
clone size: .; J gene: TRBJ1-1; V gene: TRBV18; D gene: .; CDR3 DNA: TGTGCCAGCTCACCAGTTCGGGAGGGAGAAGCTTTCTTT; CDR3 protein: CASSPVREGEAFF
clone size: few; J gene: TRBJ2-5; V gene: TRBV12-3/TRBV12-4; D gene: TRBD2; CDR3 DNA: TGTGCCAGCAGACCTGGGCTAGCGGAGTACCAAGAGACCCAGTACTTC; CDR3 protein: CASRPGLAEYQETQYF
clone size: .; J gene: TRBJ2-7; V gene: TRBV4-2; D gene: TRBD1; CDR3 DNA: TGTGCCAGCAGCAGGACAGGGGCCACCTACGAGCAGTACTTC; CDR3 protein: CASSRTGATYEQYF
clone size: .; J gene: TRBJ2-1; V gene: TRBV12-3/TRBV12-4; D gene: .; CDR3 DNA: TGTGCCAGCAGTGGGACGCCGTACAATGAGCAGTTCTTC; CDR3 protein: CASSGTPYNEQFF